This T cell receptor beta chain emerged from a study of identical twins. This clonotype was counted only a few times. One entry per CDR3 protein, called by TCRdb with MiXCR from the 5' RACE reads. This sample carries about 1.7 million distinct CDR3 sequences, 32% of them seen once, and the ten largest clones take more than 0.25%. The material sequenced was cord blood. This sequence originates from a newborn girl in good health.

The CDR3 DNA is TGTGCCAGCAGCTTAGCTGGCAAGAGCAATCAGCCCCAGCATTTT. Its protein product is CASSLAGKSNQPQHF. V usage is TRBV11-2 and J usage is TRBJ1-5, with D unclear. This CDR3 comprises 15 residues. V lost 1 base and J lost 1, with 8 bases in between. Looked up from germline, CDR1 is SGHAT and CDR2 is FQNNGV.